This TCR beta chain came from a study of T-cell reconstitution after alpha-beta-depleted transplantation in children. The table lists this clonotype with a few counts. This sample's TCRbeta library carried unique molecular identifier barcodes. Via MiXCR, TCRdb re-called the PCR reads, giving one row per CDR3 protein. The sample has fewer than 400,000 distinct CDR3 sequences; roughly 22% are singletons. The germline V gene encodes CDR1 SGHRS and CDR2 YFSETQ. V lost 5 bases, J lost 3 bases, and 6 bases lay in between. This CDR3 spans 13 amino acids. The chain carries TRBV5-1 and TRBJ2-6; no definite D call. This receptor was obtained from a human donor who donated a stem cell graft to a child with acute myeloid leukemia. The material was PBMCs from the stem cell graft donor, obtained from the stem cell graft. Here the CDR3 reads CASRTYGANVLTF. The CDR3 region has the DNA TGCGCCAGCAGGACTTATGGGGCCAACGTCCTGACTTTC.